This is a list of T cell receptor beta chains from one sample in a study of glioma-infiltrating T cells. TCRdb processed the multiplex PCR reads anew with MiXCR; each CDR3 protein has one entry. The sample consists of more than 110,000 distinct CDR3 sequences, 30% to 40% of them appearing once. Sequencing was carried out using glioma tissue, nonneoplastic brain tissue, or PBMCs (not recorded which). The receptor source for this set is a human donor with low-grade glioma or glioblastoma, undergoing nonglioma brain surgery, or in good health (not recorded which). Each CDR3 is given with its conserved first and last residue. D genes are given only for firm matches. The size field is filled for only some rows; it gives once, few, many or a size class.

abundance | d_gene | j_gene | v_gene | CDR3nt | CDR3aa
NA | NA | TRBJ2-1 | TRBV29-1 | TGCAGCGTGGCAACAGGGACCTACAATGAGCAGTTCTTC | CSVATGTYNEQFF
NA | TRBD1 | TRBJ2-7 | TRBV20-1 | TGCAGTGCTAGTTCGGGACAGGCTTTTTACGAGCAGTACTTC | CSASSGQAFYEQYF
few | NA | TRBJ1-1 | TRBV20-1 | TGCAGTGCTCAGCCGGGGGTAGGGACTGAAGCTTTCTTT | CSAQPGVGTEAFF
NA | NA | TRBJ2-3 | TRBV6-2/TRBV6-3 | TGTGCCAGCAAAGCCGGTTTCACAGATACGCAGTATTTT | CASKAGFTDTQYF
few | NA | TRBJ1-1 | TRBV20-1 | TGCAGTGCAGAGGGGAGAATAGACACTGAAGCTTTCTTT | CSAEGRIDTEAFF
few | NA | TRBJ2-1 | TRBV4-1 | TGCGCCAGCAGCCAAGACTTGCAGGGCAATGAGCAGTTCTTC | CASSQDLQGNEQFF
few | TRBD1 | TRBJ1-1 | TRBV7-2 | TGTGCCAGCAGCTTAGGGACAGGGCCCACTGAAGCTTTCTTT | CASSLGTGPTEAFF
many | NA | TRBJ2-7 | TRBV27 | TGTGCCGCCCCCCCGGGACTGCTTAGCTCCTACGAGCAGTACTTC | CAAPPGLLSSYEQYF
NA | TRBD2 | TRBJ2-1 | TRBV20-1 | TGCAGTGCTCTGGTAGCGGGAAGGAACAATGAGCAGTTCTTC | CSALVAGRNNEQFF
NA | NA | TRBJ1-2 | TRBV5-1 | TGCGCCAGCCGCCGCCCCGAGAACTATGGCTACACCTTC | CASRRPENYGYTF
NA | NA | TRBJ2-3 | TRBV7-6 | TGTGCCAGCAGCTTAACGGGGGTAGGATACACAGATACGCAGTATTTT | CASSLTGVGYTDTQYF
many | NA | TRBJ1-1 | TRBV27 | TGTGCCAGCAGTTTTCTTCCGATCCGTGAAGCTTTCTTT | CASSFLPIREAFF
NA | TRBD1 | TRBJ1-5 | TRBV4-1 | TGCGCCAGCAGCCAAGTTAAAGGGACAGATCAGCCCCAGCATTTT | CASSQVKGTDQPQHF
few | NA | TRBJ2-7 | TRBV4-2 | TGTGCCAGCAGCATAACCGGGACCCGGAGCTCCTACGAGCAGTACTTC | CASSITGTRSSYEQYF
few | NA | TRBJ1-2 | TRBV7-9 | TGTGCCAGCAGCTTAATTCCAGGAGCCTATGGCTACACCTTC | CASSLIPGAYGYTF
NA | TRBD1 | TRBJ2-7 | TRBV20-1 | TGCAGTGCTAGGGGACAGGGCTACGAGCAGTACTTC | CSARGQGYEQYF
NA | NA | TRBJ1-1 | TRBV4-1 | TGCGCCAGCACCCGAGGGGTAGTGAACACTGAAGCTTTCTTT | CASTRGVVNTEAFF
NA | NA | TRBJ2-3 | TRBV7-9 | TGTGCCAGCAGCTCGTACAGGGTTACAGATACGCAGTATTTT | CASSSYRVTDTQYF
once | TRBD1 | TRBJ2-2 | TRBV20-1 | TGCAGTGCCCGGGACAGGGCCACCGGGGAGCTGTTTTTT | CSARDRATGELFF
many | NA | TRBJ1-5 | TRBV27 | TGTGCCAGCAGTTTAGACCGGGACAATCAGCCCCAGCATTTT | CASSLDRDNQPQHF
NA | NA | TRBJ1-3 | TRBV6-1 | TGTGCCAGCGGGCACTCTGGAAACACCATATATTTT | CASGHSGNTIYF
NA | TRBD2 | TRBJ2-1 | TRBV6-2/TRBV6-3 | TGTGCCAGCAGCGCGGGGGGGGAAAATGAGCAGTTCTTC | CASSAGGENEQFF
few | TRBD1 | TRBJ2-5 | TRBV6-1 | TGTGCCACTTCAAGGACAGGGGCGACCCAGTACTTC | CATSRTGATQYF
few | NA | TRBJ1-6 | TRBV6-1 | TGTGCCAGCAGTTCACGAGGGAAGGGTAATTCACCCCTCCACTTT | CASSSRGKGNSPLHF
NA | NA | TRBJ2-5 | TRBV20-1 | TGCAGTGCTAATAGGGATGAGGAGACCCAGTACTTC | CSANRDEETQYF
many | NA | TRBJ2-1 | TRBV6-1 | TGTGCCAGCAGGGCACGGGTTGGCGAGCAGTTCTTC | CASRARVGEQFF
NA | TRBD1 | TRBJ2-7 | TRBV6-2/TRBV6-3 | TGTGCCAGCAGTTTACTCGATTTGACAGGGTCCTACGAGCAGTACTTC | CASSLLDLTGSYEQYF
NA | TRBD2 | TRBJ2-1 | TRBV10-3 | TGTGCCATCAGTGATTTGGCTAGCGGGAGTAAGGGCAATGAGCAGTTCTTC | CAISDLASGSKGNEQFF
few | NA | TRBJ2-7 | TRBV4-1 | TGCGCCAGCAGCCCAAAGATAGGCGTGGACAGTTTTTTTAGGGAGCAGTACTTC | CASSPKIGVDSFFREQYF
NA | NA | TRBJ2-2 | TRBV14 | TGTGCCAGCAGCCCCAGGGACCCAGTCACCGGGGAGCTGTTTTTT | CASSPRDPVTGELFF
few | NA | TRBJ2-7 | TRBV27 | TGTGCCAGCAGTTTATCCGCAGGGGTCTCCTACGAGCAGTACTTC | CASSLSAGVSYEQYF
few | TRBD1 | TRBJ1-2 | TRBV27 | TGTGCCAGCAGCCCAACGACAGGGAGCTATGGCTACACCTTC | CASSPTTGSYGYTF
NA | NA | TRBJ2-3 | TRBV3-1 | TGTGCCAGCAGCCAAGAGCGCCGTACGTCGCAGTATTTT | CASSQERRTSQYF
NA | TRBD2 | TRBJ2-5 | TRBV6-2/TRBV6-3 | TGTGACAGCAGTTACGGGCTAGCGGGAGGAGGTCAAGAGACCCAGTACTTC | CDSSYGLAGGGQETQYF
NA | TRBD2 | TRBJ2-7 | TRBV20-1 | TGCAGTGCTCAAGGACTAGCGGGAGCATCATACGAGCAGTACTTC | CSAQGLAGASYEQYF
few | TRBD1 | TRBJ1-3 | TRBV7-9 | TGTGCCAGCAGCTTGACAGGGGCCGGGTCCGGAAACACCATATATTTT | CASSLTGAGSGNTIYF
many | TRBD2 | TRBJ2-5 | TRBV20-1 | TGCAGTGCCTACCCCGGACTAGCGGAAGAGACCCAGTACTTC | CSAYPGLAEETQYF
NA | NA | TRBJ2-7 | TRBV29-1 | TGCAGCGTTGAAGCTGGGGACCGGGAGACCTACGAGCAGTACTTC | CSVEAGDRETYEQYF
many | NA | TRBJ1-5 | TRBV3-1 | TGTGCCAGCAGCAACAGCAATCAGCCCCAGCATTTT | CASSNSNQPQHF
NA | TRBD1 | TRBJ1-5 | TRBV30 | TGTGCCTGGAGCCGGGGAGGGGGCTTTAACAATCAGCCCCAGCATTTT | CAWSRGGGFNNQPQHF